These 29 T cell receptor beta chains were sequenced from one sample in a study of naive and memory T cell subsets. General study points: A few larger clonotypes appeared in naive repertoires, especially CD8, possibly memory cells re-expressing CD45RA.

Their antigens remain unidentified. Both TRBC1 and TRBC2 were covered by a beta constant-region primer of two equimolar oligonucleotides. Nested alpha and beta constant-region primers with the SP2 primer drove four PCR rounds on ligated cDNA. In TCRdb, the UMI-ligation and nested PCR reads were re-called with MiXCR into one record per CDR3 protein. The sample lists over 110,000 distinct CDR3 sequences, approximately 20% occurring once. The sample comprised naive CD8+ T cells from blood. Source of these receptors: a human donor in good health.

In this sample, this clonotype turned up a few times. The CDR3 spells CASSLDRDLPTEAFF. In DNA, the CDR3 is TGTGCCAGCAGTTTGGACCGGGACCTCCCCACTGAAGCTTTCTTT. The chain links TRBV28 to TRBJ1-1; D might be TRBD1 (5 bases). CDR3 length: 15 amino acids. Trimming removed 3 bases at V and 4 bases at J, with 15 bases between. Germline V gene data show CDR1 as MDHEN and CDR2 as SYDVKM.

The V and J genes are TRBV6-6 and TRBJ2-3, with 9 bases fitting TRBD1. After removal of 1 base from V and 7 bases from J, the junction contained 9 bases not matched to a gene. The CDR3 contains 16 residues. Per the germline V gene, CDR1 is MNHNY and CDR2 is SVGAGI (reference sequence). Written as DNA, the CDR3 is TGTGCCAGCAGTTACTGGGCGACAGGGGGGGCATATACGCAGTATTTT. Encoded protein: CASSYWATGGAYTQYF.

The chain joins TRBV5-5 to TRBJ1-1; D perhaps matches TRBD1 (6 bases). The CDR3 is made up of 16 amino acids. The V gene's germline CDR1 is SGHKS and CDR2 YYEKEE (reference sequence). Trimming pared 6 bases from V and 3 bases from J, leaving 21 bases between. DNA for the CDR3: TGTGCCAGCAACCCCTTCATTGGACCAGGGGACACTGAAGCTTTCTTT. Protein sequence: CASNPFIGPGDTEAFF.

In this sample, this clonotype turned up a few times. CDR3 sequence reads: CASSDGTMGREQFF. The CDR3 DNA reads as TGCGCCAGCAGTGACGGGACAATGGGGCGGGAGCAGTTCTTC. The gene calls are TRBV10-2 and TRBJ2-1; D may be TRBD1 (6 bases). V was trimmed by 3 bases and J by 10 bases, leaving 16 bases between them. The germline V gene encodes CDR1 WSHSY and CDR2 SAAADI. CDR3 size: 14 residues.

The J gene is TRBJ1-5, the V gene TRBV12-3 or TRBV12-4; D is undetermined. The CDR3 consists of 14 residues. Trimming stripped 2 bases from V and 3 bases from J, with 8 bases between. CDR3 nucleotides: TGTGCCAGCAGTTTATCGGTCCCCAATCAGCCCCAGCATTTT. Translating gives CASSLSVPNQPQHF.

The chain joins TRBV29-1 to TRBJ2-7; a possible D gene is TRBD1 (5 bases). CDR1 and CDR2 from the germline V gene are SQVTM and ANQGSEA. V shed 5 bases and J shed 2 bases, with 10 bases lying between them. This CDR3 comprises 12 residues. CDR3 region: CSVLAGTYEQYF. The CDR3 bases are TGCAGCGTTCTCGCAGGGACCTACGAGCAGTACTTC.

This clonotype was picked up a small number of times. The CDR3 loop is CASSPPQWEGSYNEQFF. Here the CDR3 DNA reads TGTGCCAGCAGCCCCCCCCAATGGGAGGGCTCCTACAATGAGCAGTTCTTC. The rearrangement uses TRBV6-2 or TRBV6-3 and TRBJ2-1; the match to TRBD2 covers 7 bases. This CDR3 region has 17 residues. In germline, CDR1 is MNHEY, CDR2 SVGEGT. Losses at the gene ends were 6 bases for V and 0 bases for J; bases not matched to a gene: 11.

This clonotype occurred many times. The rearrangement uses TRBV6-2 or TRBV6-3 and TRBJ2-3, with no clear D. The CDR3 loop spans 16 amino acids. Trimming took 7 bases from V and 2 from J, leaving 19 bases between them. Germline V gene data show CDR1 as MNHEY and CDR2 as SVGEGT. The CDR3 sequence: CASTTDISLHTDTQYF. The CDR3 DNA follows: TGTGCCAGCACCACTGACATCTCTCTCCACACAGATACGCAGTATTTT.

This clonotype was observed many times. The chain has TRBV4-1 and TRBJ1-1, with no clear D. V was cut by 3 bases and J by 5 bases, with 10 bases left in between. Germline assignment: CDR1 MGHRA and CDR2 YSYEKL. The CDR3 length is 13 residues. The DNA for the CDR3 is TGCGCCAGCAGCCAGGCGGTTTGGACTGAAGCTTTCTTT. Its protein product is CASSQAVWTEAFF.

The genes are TRBV7-8 and TRBJ2-5, with 11 bases that match TRBD2. The trim removed 5 bases at V and 2 bases at J, leaving 4 bases unmatched. Germline lookup yields CDR1 SGHVS and CDR2 FQNEAQ. The CDR3 has 15 amino acids. CDR3 sequence: CASSLGLAEQETQYF. The CDR3 bases are TGTGCCAGCAGCCTGGGACTAGCGGAACAAGAGACCCAGTACTTC.

The CDR3 DNA follows: TGTGCCAGCAGCTATGGCGGGAGTACAGATACGCAGTATTTT. It encodes CASSYGGSTDTQYF. This chain joins TRBV25-1 and TRBJ2-3, with TRBD2 identical over 7 bases. The CDR3 runs to 14 residues. J lost 3 bases, V lost 6 bases, and 6 bases had no gene match. From germline, CDR1 is MGHDK and CDR2 SYGVNS.

The chain joins TRBV7-8 to TRBJ2-5; D is perhaps TRBD2 (6 bases). V was cut by 1 base and J by 4 bases, with 13 bases left in between. The germline CDR1 and CDR2 sequences are SGHVS and FQNEAQ. The CDR3 contains 15 residues. The CDR3 sequence is CASSLGSGATETQYF. The CDR3 nucleotides are TGTGCCAGCAGCTTAGGGTCGGGAGCTACAGAGACCCAGTACTTC.

The CDR3 DNA reads TGTGCCAGCAGTTCGTCCCCCCCGGGGGACCGTGCAGATACGCAGTATTTT. Encoded protein: CASSSSPPGDRADTQYF. This chain links TRBV6-5 with TRBJ2-3; possible D gene TRBD2, 6 bases. V lost 4 bases and J 4 bases, leaving 21 bases between the germline ends. Per germline, CDR1 MNHEY and CDR2 SVGAGI. This CDR3 comprises 17 residues.

This clonotype has just a few counts. This chain links TRBV28 with TRBJ2-7; weak D call: TRBD1 (5 bases). The germline V gene encodes CDR1 MDHEN and CDR2 SYDVKM. The CDR3 has 16 amino acids. The V end was cut by 5 bases, the J end by 1 base, with 18 bases between. CDR3 amino acids: CASSAGYGLKSYEQYF. As DNA, the CDR3 is TGTGCCAGCAGTGCAGGGTATGGTTTGAAATCCTACGAGCAGTACTTC.

The J gene is TRBJ1-1, the V gene TRBV20-1, with D perhaps TRBD1 (6 bases). Germline CDR1 and CDR2: DFQATT and SNEGSKA (reference sequence). The germline V and J ends were trimmed by 4 bases and 4 bases, with 13 bases remaining between them. The CDR3 runs to 13 residues. The CDR3 sequence is CSANHRASTEAFF. In DNA, the CDR3 is TGCAGTGCTAATCACAGGGCGAGCACTGAAGCTTTCTTT.

This clonotype came up a few times. The chain combines TRBV29-1 with TRBJ2-3; D not resolved. The CDR3 sequence is 15 residues long. Germline V gene sequence: CDR1 SQVTM, CDR2 ANQGSEA. The V end lost 0 bases, the J end lost 2 bases, and 12 bases lay between the germline ends. Written as DNA, the CDR3 is TGCAGCGTTGAAGACCAAACCATATCCACAGATACGCAGTATTTT. The encoded protein is CSVEDQTISTDTQYF.

This clonotype occurred a few times. The CDR3 region is CASSYSSASIRYNSPLHF. For the CDR3, the DNA is TGTGCCAGCAGTTACTCGTCGGCGAGTATACGGTATAATTCACCCCTCCACTTT. The chain links TRBV6-5 to TRBJ1-6; no clear D gene. V was shortened by 0 bases and J by 4 bases, with 16 bases between the two germline ends. Germline V lookup: CDR1 MNHEY, CDR2 SVGAGI. The CDR3 loop spans 18 amino acids.

This sequence joins TRBV28 and TRBJ2-7; 13 positions agree with TRBD2. Germline values: CDR1 MDHEN, CDR2 SYDVKM. V lost 2 bases and J lost 2; bases outside the gene matches: 6. The CDR3 runs 17 residues. CDR3 DNA: TGTGCCAGCAGTTTACCGCTACTAGCGGGAGGGCCCTACGAGCAGTACTTC. Translating it yields CASSLPLLAGGPYEQYF.

The chain links TRBV12-3 or TRBV12-4 to TRBJ2-7; TRBD1 matches at 10 bases. V shed 7 bases, J shed 5 bases, and the junction held 8 bases outside the gene matches. The CDR3 extends over 14 amino acids. CDR3 sequence: CASTRGTGVHEQYF. DNA of the CDR3: TGTGCCAGCACCCGCGGGACAGGGGTTCACGAGCAGTACTTC.

The V gene is TRBV7-9, the J gene TRBJ2-2; TRBD2 matches 7 bases. The CDR3 extends over 17 amino acids. V trimming: 3 bases; J trimming: 4 bases; junction bases outside the gene matches: 11. Germline V gives CDR1 SEHNR, CDR2 FQNEAQ (reference sequence). The CDR3 DNA sequence: TGTGCCAGCAGCTTTCGCGCGGGAGCCGTTATCACCGGGGAGCTGTTTTTT. Amino acid sequence: CASSFRAGAVITGELFF.

The chain carries TRBV2 and TRBJ2-7; 10 bases fit TRBD1. Trimming cost V 5 bases and J 3 bases; bases outside gene matches: 7. The CDR3 extends over 15 amino acids. Germline V gives CDR1 SNHLY, CDR2 FYNNEI. The CDR3 region has the DNA TGTGCCAGCAGTTACGGACAGGGGGGGTACTACGAGCAGTACTTC. Translated: CASSYGQGGYYEQYF.

V usage is TRBV7-8 and J usage is TRBJ2-2; D is unresolved. The V gene's germline CDR1 is SGHVS and CDR2 FQNEAQ. The CDR3 totals 11 residues. V lost 5 bases to trimming and J lost 4 bases, with 2 bases between them. The CDR3 DNA reads TGTGCCAGCAGCCCCACCGGGGAGCTGTTTTTT. Translation gives CASSPTGELFF.

The chain recombines TRBV6-5 with TRBJ2-3, with D tentatively TRBD1 or TRBD2 (5 bases each). Trimming stripped 4 bases from V and 8 bases from J, with 22 bases between. Germline CDR1 MNHEY, CDR2 SVGAGI. This CDR3 spans 16 amino acids. CDR3 sequence reads: CASSFSRDRRGGTQYF. The CDR3 bases are TGTGCCAGCAGTTTCTCGAGGGACCGACGGGGTGGTACGCAGTATTTT.

This chain links TRBV11-2 with TRBJ2-7, with D possibly being TRBD2 (6 bases). Trimming removed 7 bases at V and 0 bases at J, with 13 bases between. CDR1 is SGHAT and CDR2 is FQNNGV in the germline V gene. This CDR3 is 14 amino acids long. For the CDR3, the DNA is TGTGCCAGCATGGGGGAGGAAGTCTCCTACGAGCAGTACTTC. Encoded protein: CASMGEEVSYEQYF.

The chain recombines TRBV9 with TRBJ2-3; the D gene is possibly TRBD2 (6 bases). V lost 1 base, J lost 5 bases, and 14 bases lay in between. Germline lookup yields CDR1 SGDLS and CDR2 YYNGEE. The CDR3 consists of 15 residues. The CDR3 DNA reads TGTGCCAGCAGCGTATGGGGGACTGAGCAAGATACGCAGTATTTT. This codes for CASSVWGTEQDTQYF.

The V call is TRBV5-1, the J call TRBJ2-1; D is tentatively TRBD1 or TRBD2 (5 bases each). There are 16 residues in the CDR3. Trimming stripped 2 bases from V and 5 bases from J, with 17 bases between. Germline lookup yields CDR1 SGHRS and CDR2 YFSETQ. CDR3 bases: TGCGCCAGCAGCTTTACAGGTGCGTCGAGGGACAATGAGCAGTTCTTC. Protein sequence: CASSFTGASRDNEQFF.

This chain uses TRBV14 with TRBJ2-1, with TRBD2 matching over 14 bases. V dropped 0 bases and J dropped 7; count of bases not matched to a gene: 2. Germline V gene lookup returns CDR1 SGHDN and CDR2 FVKESK. The CDR3 extends over 16 amino acids. The DNA of the CDR3 is TGTGCCAGCAGCCAAGACCGACTAGCGGGAGGGAATGAGCAGTTCTTC. Its translation is CASSQDRLAGGNEQFF. Full variable domain (remainder filled in from reference TRBV14 and TRBJ2-1): EAGVTQFPSHSVIEKGQTVTLRCDPISGHDNLYWYRRVMGKEIKFLLHFVKESKQDESGMPNNRFLAERTGGTYSTLKVQPAELEDSGVYFCASSQDRLAGGNEQFFGPGTRLTVL.

The V call is TRBV28, the J call TRBJ2-1; no definite D call. Between the trimmed V and J ends, which lost 6 bases and 2 bases, there was a span of 14 bases. The germline CDR1 and CDR2 sequences are MDHEN and SYDVKM. The CDR3 is 15 amino acids. The CDR3 spells CASSPDQRPYNEQFF. CDR3 bases: TGTGCCAGCAGCCCAGACCAGCGTCCCTACAATGAGCAGTTCTTC.

This chain connects TRBV7-9 to TRBJ2-1, with TRBD2 identical over 7 bases. J gave up 4 bases and V 5 bases, and 8 bases lay outside the gene matches. The CDR3 has 15 amino acids. The germline V gene has CDR1 SEHNR and CDR2 FQNEAQ (reference sequence). The CDR3 loop is CASSTLADPYNEQFF. The CDR3 bases are TGTGCCAGCAGCACCCTAGCGGACCCTTACAATGAGCAGTTCTTC.